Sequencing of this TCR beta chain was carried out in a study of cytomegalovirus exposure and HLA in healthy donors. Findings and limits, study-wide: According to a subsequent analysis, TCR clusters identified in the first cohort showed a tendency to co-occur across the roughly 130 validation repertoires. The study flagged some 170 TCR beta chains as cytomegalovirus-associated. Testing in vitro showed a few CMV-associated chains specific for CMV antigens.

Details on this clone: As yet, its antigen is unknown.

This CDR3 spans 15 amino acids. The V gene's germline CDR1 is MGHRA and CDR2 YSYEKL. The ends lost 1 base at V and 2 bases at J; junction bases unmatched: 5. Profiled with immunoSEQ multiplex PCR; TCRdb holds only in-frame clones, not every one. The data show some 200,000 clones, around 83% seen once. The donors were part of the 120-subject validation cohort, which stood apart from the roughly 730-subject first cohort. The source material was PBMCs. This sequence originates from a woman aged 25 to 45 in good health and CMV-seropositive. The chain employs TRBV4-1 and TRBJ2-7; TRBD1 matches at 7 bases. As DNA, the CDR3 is TGCGCCAGCAGCCAAGGGGACAGTTATCCCTACGAGCAGTACTTC. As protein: CASSQGDSYPYEQYF.